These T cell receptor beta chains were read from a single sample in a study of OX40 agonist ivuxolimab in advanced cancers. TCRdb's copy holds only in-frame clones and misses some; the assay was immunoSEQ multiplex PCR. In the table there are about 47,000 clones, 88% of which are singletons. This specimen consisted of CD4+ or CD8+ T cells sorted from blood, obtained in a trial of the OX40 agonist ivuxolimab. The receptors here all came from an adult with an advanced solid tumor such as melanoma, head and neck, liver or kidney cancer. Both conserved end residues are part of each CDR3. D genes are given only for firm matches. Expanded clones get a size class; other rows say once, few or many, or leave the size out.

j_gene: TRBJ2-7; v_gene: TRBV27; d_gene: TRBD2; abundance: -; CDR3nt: TGCGCCAGCTACAGGTCGGCGGGACTAGAAGATTACGAGCAGTACTTC; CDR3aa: CASYRSAGLEDYEQYF
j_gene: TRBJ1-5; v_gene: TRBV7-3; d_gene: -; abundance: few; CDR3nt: TGTGCCAGCAGCCTTAAGACTGGGGATCAGCCCCAGCATTTT; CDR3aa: CASSLKTGDQPQHF
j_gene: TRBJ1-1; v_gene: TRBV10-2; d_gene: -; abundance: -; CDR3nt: TGCGCCAGCACGGGGGATCGGTCCCTTGAAGCTTTCTTT; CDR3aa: CASTGDRSLEAFF
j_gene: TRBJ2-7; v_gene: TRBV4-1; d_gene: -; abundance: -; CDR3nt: TGCGCCAGCAGCACCGGGCCCGCACAAGGGGACGAGCAGTACTTC; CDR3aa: CASSTGPAQGDEQYF
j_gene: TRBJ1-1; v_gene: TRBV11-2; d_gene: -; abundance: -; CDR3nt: TGTGCCAGCAGCGCGTGGAACACTGAAGCTTTCTTT; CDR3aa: CASSAWNTEAFF
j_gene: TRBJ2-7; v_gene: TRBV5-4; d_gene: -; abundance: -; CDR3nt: TGTGCCAGCAGCTCCCGGTCCTCAATCAGCCCCTACGAGCAGTACTTC; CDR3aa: CASSSRSSISPYEQYF
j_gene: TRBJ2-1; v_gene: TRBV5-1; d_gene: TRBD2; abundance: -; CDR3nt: TGCGCCAGCAGCACCCTGAGCCTAGCGGGTGATGGTGAGCAGTTCTTC; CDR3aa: CASSTLSLAGDGEQFF
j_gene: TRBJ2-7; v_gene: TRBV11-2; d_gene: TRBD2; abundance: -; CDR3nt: TGTGCCAGCAGCTTACTAGCGGGTGGCTACGAGCAGTACTTC; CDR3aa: CASSLLAGGYEQYF
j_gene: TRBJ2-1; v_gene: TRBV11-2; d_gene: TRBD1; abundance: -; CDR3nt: TGTGCCAGCAGCCCCTGGGACAGCTCCTACAATGAGCAGTTCTTC; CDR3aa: CASSPWDSSYNEQFF
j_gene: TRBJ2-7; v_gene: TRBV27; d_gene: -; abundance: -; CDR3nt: TGTGCCAGCAGTTTATTGCCAGAATCGTACGAGCAGTACTTC; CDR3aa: CASSLLPESYEQYF
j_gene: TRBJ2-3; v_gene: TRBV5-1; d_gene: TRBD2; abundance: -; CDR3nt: TGCGCCAGCAGCTTGATACTAGCGGGAGGCATAGATACGCAGTATTTT; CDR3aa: CASSLILAGGIDTQYF
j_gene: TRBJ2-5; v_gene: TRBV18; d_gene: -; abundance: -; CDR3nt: TGTGCCAGCTCACCAACCAACCTAGAGACCCAGTACTTC; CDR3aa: CASSPTNLETQYF
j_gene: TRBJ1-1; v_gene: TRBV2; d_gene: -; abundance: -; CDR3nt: TGTGCCAGCAGTGAGGCAGGTGCGATGGCTTTCTTT; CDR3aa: CASSEAGAMAFF
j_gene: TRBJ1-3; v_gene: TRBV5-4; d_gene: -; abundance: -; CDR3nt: TGTGCCAGCAGCCCCACGGGGGGCATTGGAAACACCATATATTTT; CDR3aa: CASSPTGGIGNTIYF
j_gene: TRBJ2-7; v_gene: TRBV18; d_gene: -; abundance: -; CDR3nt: TGTGCCAGCTCACCGATGGGGGGCGTCTACGAGCAGTACTTC; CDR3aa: CASSPMGGVYEQYF
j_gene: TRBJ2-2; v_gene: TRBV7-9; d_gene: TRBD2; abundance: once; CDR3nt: TGTGCCAGCAGCCTGACTAGCGTCACCGGGGAGCTGTTTTTT; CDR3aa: CASSLTSVTGELFF
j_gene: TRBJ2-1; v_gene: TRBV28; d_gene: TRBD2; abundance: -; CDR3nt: TGTGCCACGCGGGGGTCCTACAATGAGCAGTTCTTC; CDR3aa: CATRGSYNEQFF
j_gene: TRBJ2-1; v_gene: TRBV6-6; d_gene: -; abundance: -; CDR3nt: TGTGCCAGCAGTCGGATACAGCTCTCCTCTTACAATGAGCAGTTCTTC; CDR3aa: CASSRIQLSSYNEQFF
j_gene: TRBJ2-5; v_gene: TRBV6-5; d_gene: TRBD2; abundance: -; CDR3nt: TGTGCCAGCAGTTACTCTGGGACTAGGTTGGGGGAGACCCAGTACTTC; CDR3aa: CASSYSGTRLGETQYF
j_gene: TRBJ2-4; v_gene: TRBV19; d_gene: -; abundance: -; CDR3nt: TGTGCCAGTAGTTTTCTGGGGGAGACCAAAAACATTCAGTACTTC; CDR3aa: CASSFLGETKNIQYF
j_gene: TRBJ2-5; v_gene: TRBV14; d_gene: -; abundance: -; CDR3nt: TGTGCCAGCAGCCAAGCGGCAGGGAGGAAGACCCAGTACTTC; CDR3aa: CASSQAAGRKTQYF
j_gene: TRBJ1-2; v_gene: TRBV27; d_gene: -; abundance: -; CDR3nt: TGTGCCAGCAGCCAGGAGGGGGGGTATGGCTACACCTTC; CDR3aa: CASSQEGGYGYTF
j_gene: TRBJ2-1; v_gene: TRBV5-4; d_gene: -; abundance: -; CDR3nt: TGTGCCAGCAGCTTACCCGGGCCGTTCAATGAGCAGTTCTTC; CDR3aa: CASSLPGPFNEQFF
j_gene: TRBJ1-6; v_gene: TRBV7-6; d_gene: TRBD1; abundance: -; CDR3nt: TGTGCCAGCAGCGCGACAGGGGGAGATTCACCCCTCCACTTT; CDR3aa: CASSATGGDSPLHF
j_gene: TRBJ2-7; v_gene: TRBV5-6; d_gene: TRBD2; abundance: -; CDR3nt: TGTGCCAGCAGCTTGGGACTAGCGGGCACCTACGAGCAGTACTTC; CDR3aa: CASSLGLAGTYEQYF
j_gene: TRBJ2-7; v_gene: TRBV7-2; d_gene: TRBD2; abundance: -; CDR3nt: TGTGCCAGCAGCTTAGAAAGAGCGGGAGGGATCTACGAGCAGTACTTC; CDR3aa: CASSLERAGGIYEQYF
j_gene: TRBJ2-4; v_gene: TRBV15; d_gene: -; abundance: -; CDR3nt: TGTGCCACCAGCAGAGATGCCTCGTTAAACATTCAGTACTTC; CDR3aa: CATSRDASLNIQYF
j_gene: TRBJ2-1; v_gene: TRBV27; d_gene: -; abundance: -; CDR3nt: TGTGCCAGCAGTTCCATCGGGGGGCGAGCGGCCGTGGCGCAGCAGTTCTTC; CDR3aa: CASSSIGGRAAVAQQFF
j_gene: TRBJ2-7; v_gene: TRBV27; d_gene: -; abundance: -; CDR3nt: TGTGCCAGCAGTTCCCGGGACGGACACCACGAGCAGTACTTC; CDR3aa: CASSSRDGHHEQYF
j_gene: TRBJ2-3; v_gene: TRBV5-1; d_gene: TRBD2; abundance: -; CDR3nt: TGCGCCAGCAGTGGGACTAGCGCCGTACGCACAGATACGCAGTATTTT; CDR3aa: CASSGTSAVRTDTQYF
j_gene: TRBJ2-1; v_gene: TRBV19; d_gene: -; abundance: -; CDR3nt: TGTGCCAGTAGTATTCTCCATCCCTCCTACAATGAGCAGTTCTTC; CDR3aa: CASSILHPSYNEQFF
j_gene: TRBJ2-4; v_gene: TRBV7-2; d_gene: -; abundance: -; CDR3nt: TGTGCCAGCAGCCTTACCACGGCCATTCAGTACTTC; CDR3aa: CASSLTTAIQYF
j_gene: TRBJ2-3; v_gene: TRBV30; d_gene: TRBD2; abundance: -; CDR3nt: TGTGCCTGGACCCTCGGGACTAGCGGTGTCACGGATACGCAGTATTTT; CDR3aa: CAWTLGTSGVTDTQYF
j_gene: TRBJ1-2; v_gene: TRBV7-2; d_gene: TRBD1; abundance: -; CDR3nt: TGTGCCAGCAGCCCTCAGGGGGCAGTGGGGTATGGCTACACCTTC; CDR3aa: CASSPQGAVGYGYTF
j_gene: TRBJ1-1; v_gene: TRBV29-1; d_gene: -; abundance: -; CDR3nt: TGCAGCGTTGTATGGAGTGGGAGGGCGAACACTGAAGCTTTCTTT; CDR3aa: CSVVWSGRANTEAFF
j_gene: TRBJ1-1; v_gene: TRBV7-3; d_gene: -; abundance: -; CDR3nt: TGTGCCAGCAGCTTATCAGGGTCTGGAACTGAAGCTTTCTTT; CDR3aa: CASSLSGSGTEAFF
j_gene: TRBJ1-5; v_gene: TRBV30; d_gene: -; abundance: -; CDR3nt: TGTGCCTGGAGTGCCAGGGGAGATCAGCCCCAGCATTTT; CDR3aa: CAWSARGDQPQHF
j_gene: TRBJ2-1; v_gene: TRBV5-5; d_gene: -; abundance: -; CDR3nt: TGTGCCAGCAGCTCCCTAGACTACAATGAGCAGTTCTTC; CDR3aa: CASSSLDYNEQFF
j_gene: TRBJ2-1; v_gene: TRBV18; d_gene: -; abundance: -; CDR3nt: TGTGCCAGCTCACCACCTATGCTCAATGAGCAGTTCTTC; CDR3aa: CASSPPMLNEQFF
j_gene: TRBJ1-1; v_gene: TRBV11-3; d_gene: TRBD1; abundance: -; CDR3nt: TGTGCCAGCAGCTCCGGGGACAGTCGAGGGACTGAAGCTTTCTTT; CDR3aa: CASSSGDSRGTEAFF